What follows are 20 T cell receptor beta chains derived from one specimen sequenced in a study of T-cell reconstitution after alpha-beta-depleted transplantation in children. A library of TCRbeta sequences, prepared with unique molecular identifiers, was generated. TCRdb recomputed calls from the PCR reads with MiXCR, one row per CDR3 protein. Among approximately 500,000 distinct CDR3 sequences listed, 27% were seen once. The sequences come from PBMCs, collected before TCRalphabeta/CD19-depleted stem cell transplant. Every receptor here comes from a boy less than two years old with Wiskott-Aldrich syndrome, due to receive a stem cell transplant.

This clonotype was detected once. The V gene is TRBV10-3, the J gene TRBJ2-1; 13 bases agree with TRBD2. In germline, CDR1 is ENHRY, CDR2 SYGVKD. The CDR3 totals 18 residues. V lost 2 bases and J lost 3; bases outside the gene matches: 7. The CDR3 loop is CAISEKLAGGSGYNEQFF. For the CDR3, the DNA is TGTGCCATCAGTGAGAAACTAGCGGGAGGGTCGGGCTACAATGAGCAGTTCTTC.

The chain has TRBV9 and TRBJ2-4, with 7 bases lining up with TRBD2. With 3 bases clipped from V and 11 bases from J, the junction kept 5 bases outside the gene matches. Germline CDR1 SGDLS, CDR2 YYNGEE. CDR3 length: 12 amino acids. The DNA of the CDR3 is TGTGCCAGCAGCGCTCTTCGGGGGGTTCAGTACTTC. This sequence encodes CASSALRGVQYF.

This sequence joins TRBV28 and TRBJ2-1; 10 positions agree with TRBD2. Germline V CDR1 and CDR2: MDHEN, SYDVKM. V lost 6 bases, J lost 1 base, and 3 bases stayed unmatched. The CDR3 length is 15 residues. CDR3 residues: CASRPLAGSYNEQFF. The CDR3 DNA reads TGTGCCAGCAGGCCACTAGCGGGATCCTACAATGAGCAGTTCTTC.

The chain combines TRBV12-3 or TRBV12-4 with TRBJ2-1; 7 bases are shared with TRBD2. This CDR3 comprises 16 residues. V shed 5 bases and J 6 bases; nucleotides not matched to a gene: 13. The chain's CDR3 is CASSPLRLATPNEQFF. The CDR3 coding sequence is TGTGCCAGCAGTCCCTTGAGACTAGCAACGCCCAATGAGCAGTTCTTC.

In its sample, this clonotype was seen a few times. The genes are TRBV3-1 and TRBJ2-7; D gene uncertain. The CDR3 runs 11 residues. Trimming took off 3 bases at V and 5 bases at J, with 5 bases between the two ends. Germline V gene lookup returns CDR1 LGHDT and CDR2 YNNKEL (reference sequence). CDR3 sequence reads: CASSQRNEQYF. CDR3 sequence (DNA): TGTGCCAGCAGCCAGAGGAACGAGCAGTACTTC.

In nucleotides, the CDR3 is TGCAGCGGATTTGGGGGACTGAACACTGAAGCTTTCTTT. It codes for CSGFGGLNTEAFF. The chain links TRBV29-1 to TRBJ1-1, with a weak D call TRBD1 (5 bases). In germline, CDR1 is SQVTM, CDR2 ANQGSEA. This CDR3 comprises 13 residues. The V end was cut by 7 bases, the J end by 0 bases, with 12 bases between.

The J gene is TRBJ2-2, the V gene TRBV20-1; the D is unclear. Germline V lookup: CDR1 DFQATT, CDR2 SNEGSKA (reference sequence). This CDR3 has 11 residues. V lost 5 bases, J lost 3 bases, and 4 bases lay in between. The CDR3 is CSAEDTGELFF. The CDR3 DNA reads TGCAGTGCTGAGGACACCGGGGAGCTGTTTTTT.

The CDR3 spells CSAPWTQRYTF. CDR3 sequence (DNA): TGCAGTGCCCCCTGGACACAGCGCTACACCTTC. The rearrangement links TRBV20-1 to TRBJ1-2; D is perhaps TRBD1 (5 bases). The CDR3 spans 11 residues. Per germline, CDR1 DFQATT and CDR2 SNEGSKA (reference sequence). The V and J ends lost 6 bases and 9 bases respectively, with 14 bases between them.

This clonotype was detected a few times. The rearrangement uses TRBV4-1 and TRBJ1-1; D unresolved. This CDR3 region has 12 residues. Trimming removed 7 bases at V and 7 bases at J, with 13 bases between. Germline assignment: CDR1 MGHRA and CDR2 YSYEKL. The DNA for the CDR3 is TGCGCCAGCACCCAGGTGTCGGGTGAAGCTTTCTTT. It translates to CASTQVSGEAFF.

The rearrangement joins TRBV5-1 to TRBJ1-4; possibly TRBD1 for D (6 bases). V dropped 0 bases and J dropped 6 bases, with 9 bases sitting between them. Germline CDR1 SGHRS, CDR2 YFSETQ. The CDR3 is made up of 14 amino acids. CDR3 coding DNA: TGCGCCAGCAGCTTGGGACGGACAGATGAAAAACTGTTTTTT. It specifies CASSLGRTDEKLFF.

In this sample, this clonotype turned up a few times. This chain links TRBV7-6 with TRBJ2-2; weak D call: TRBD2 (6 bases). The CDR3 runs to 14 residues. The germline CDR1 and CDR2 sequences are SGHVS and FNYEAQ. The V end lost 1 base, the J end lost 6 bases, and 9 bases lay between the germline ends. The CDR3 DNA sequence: TGTGCCAGCAGCTTAGGTCGGGAGCCCGGGGAGCTGTTTTTT. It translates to CASSLGREPGELFF.

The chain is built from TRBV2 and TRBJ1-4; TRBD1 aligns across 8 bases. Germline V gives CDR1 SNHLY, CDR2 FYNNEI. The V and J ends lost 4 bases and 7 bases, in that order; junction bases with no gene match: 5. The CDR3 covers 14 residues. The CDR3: CASSGGRGLEKLFF. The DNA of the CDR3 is TGTGCCAGCAGTGGAGGCAGGGGGCTTGAAAAACTGTTTTTT.

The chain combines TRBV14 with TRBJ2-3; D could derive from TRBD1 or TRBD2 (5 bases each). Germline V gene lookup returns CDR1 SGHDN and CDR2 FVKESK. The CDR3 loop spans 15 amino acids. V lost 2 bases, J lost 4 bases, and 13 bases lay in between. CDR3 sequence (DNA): TGTGCCAGCAGCCAACTCGTGGTGGGGGCAGATACGCAGTATTTT. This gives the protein CASSQLVVGADTQYF. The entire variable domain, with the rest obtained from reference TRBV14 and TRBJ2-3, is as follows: EAGVTQFPSHSVIEKGQTVTLRCDPISGHDNLYWYRRVMGKEIKFLLHFVKESKQDESGMPNNRFLAERTGGTYSTLKVQPAELEDSGVYFCASSQLVVGADTQYFGPGTRLTVL.

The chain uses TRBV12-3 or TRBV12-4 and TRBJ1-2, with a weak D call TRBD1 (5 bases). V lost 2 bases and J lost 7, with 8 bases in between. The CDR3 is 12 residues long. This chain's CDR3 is CASSLQGFGYTF. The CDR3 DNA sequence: TGTGCCAGCAGTTTACAGGGTTTTGGCTACACCTTC.

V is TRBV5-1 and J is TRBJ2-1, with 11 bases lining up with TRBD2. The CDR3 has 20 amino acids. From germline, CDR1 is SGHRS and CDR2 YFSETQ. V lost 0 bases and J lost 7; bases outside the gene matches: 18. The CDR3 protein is CASSLVAKSSGRPSGNEQFF. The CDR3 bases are TGCGCCAGCAGCTTGGTGGCCAAATCTAGCGGGAGGCCCTCGGGGAATGAGCAGTTCTTC.

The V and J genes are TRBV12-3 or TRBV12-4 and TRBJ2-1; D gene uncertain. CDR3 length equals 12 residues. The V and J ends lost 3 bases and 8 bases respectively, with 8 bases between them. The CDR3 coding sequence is TGTGCCAGCAGTTTTTATAGCTATGAGCAGTTCTTC. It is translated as CASSFYSYEQFF.

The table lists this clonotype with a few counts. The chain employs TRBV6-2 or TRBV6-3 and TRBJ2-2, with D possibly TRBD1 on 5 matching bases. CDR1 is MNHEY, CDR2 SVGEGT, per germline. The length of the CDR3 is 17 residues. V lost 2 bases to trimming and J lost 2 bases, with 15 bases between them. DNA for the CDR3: TGTGCCAGCAGTTACGGCGCAGGGATGGTCAACACCGGGGAGCTGTTTTTT. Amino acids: CASSYGAGMVNTGELFF.

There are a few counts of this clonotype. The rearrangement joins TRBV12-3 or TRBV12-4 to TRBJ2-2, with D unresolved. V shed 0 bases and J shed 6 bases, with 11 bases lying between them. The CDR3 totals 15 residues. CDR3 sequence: CASSLASPNAGELFF. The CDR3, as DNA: TGTGCCAGCAGTTTAGCGAGCCCCAATGCCGGGGAGCTGTTTTTT.

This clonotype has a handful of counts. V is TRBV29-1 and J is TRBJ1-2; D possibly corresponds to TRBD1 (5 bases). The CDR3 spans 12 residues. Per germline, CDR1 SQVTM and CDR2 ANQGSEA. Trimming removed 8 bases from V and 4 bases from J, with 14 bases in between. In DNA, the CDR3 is TGCAGCTTCGGGGCAGGGCCCTATGGCTACACCTTC. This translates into CSFGAGPYGYTF.

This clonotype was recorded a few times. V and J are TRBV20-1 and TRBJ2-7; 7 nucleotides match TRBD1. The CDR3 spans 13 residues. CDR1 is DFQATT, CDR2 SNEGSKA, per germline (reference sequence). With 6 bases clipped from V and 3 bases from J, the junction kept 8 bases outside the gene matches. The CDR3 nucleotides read TGCAGTGCCCTTAGGACAGGAAACTACGAGCAGTACTTC. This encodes CSALRTGNYEQYF.